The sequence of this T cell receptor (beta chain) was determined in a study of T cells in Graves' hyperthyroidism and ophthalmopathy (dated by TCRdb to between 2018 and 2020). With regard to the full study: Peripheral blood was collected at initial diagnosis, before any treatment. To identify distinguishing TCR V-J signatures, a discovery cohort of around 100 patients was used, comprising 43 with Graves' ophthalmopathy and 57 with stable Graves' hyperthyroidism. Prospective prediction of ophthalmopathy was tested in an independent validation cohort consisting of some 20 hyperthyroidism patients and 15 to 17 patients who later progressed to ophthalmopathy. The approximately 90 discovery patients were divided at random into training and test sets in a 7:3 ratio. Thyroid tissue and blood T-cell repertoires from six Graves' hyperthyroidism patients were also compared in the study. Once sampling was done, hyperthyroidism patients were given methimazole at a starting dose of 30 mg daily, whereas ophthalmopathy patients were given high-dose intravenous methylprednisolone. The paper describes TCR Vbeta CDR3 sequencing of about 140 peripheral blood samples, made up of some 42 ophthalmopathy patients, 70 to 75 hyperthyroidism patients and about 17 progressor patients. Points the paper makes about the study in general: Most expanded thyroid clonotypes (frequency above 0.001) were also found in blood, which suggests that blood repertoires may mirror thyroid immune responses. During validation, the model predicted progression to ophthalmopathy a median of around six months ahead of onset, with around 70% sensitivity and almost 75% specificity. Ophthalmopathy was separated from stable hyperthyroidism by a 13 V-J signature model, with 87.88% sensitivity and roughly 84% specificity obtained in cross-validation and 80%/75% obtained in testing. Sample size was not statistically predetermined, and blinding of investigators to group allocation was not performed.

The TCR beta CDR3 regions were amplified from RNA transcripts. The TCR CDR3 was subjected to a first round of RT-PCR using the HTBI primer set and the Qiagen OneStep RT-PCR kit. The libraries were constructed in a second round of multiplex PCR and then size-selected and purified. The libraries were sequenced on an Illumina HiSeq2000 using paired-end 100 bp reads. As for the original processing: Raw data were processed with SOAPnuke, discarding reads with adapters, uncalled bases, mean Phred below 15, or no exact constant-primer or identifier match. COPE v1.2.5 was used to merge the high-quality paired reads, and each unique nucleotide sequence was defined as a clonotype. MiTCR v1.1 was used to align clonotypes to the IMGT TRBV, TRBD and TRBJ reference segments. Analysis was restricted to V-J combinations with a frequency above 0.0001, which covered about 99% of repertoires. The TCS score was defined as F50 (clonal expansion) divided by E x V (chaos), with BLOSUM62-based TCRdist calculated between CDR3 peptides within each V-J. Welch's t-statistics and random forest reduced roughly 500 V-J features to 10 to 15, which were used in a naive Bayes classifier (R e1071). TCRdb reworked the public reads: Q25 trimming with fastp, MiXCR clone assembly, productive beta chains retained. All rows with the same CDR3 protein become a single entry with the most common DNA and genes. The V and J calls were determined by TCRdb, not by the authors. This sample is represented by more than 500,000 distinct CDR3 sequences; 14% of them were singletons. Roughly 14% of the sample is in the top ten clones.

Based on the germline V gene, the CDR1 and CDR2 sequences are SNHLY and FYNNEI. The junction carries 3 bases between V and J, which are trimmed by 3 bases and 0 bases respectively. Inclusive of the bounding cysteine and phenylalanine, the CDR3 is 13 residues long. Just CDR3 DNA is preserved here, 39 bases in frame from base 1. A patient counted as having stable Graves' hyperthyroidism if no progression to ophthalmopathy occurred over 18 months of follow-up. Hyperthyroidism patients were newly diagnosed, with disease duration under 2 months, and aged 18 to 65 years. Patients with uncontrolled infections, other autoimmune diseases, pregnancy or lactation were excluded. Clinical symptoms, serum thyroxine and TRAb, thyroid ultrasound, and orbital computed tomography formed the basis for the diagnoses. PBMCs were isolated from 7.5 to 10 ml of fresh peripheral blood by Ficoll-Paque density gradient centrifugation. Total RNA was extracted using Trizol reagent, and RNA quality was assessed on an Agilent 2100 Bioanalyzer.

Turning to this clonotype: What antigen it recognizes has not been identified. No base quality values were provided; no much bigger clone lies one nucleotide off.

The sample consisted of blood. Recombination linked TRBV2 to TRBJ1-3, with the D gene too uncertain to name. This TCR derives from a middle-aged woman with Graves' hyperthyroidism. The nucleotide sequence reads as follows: TGTGCCAGCAGTGATGGCTCTGGAAACACCATATATTTT. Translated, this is CASSDGSGNTIYF.